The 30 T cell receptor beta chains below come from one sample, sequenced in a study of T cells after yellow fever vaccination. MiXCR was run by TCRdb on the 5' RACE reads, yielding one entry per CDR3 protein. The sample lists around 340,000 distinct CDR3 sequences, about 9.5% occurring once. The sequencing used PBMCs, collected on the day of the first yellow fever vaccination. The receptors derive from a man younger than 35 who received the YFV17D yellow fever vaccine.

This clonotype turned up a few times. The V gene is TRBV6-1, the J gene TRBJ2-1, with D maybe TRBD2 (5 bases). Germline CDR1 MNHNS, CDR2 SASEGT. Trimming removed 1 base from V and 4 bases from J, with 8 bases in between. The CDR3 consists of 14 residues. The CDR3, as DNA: TGTGCCAGCAGTGAAGGGACTGCTTACAATGAGCAGTTCTTC. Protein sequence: CASSEGTAYNEQFF.

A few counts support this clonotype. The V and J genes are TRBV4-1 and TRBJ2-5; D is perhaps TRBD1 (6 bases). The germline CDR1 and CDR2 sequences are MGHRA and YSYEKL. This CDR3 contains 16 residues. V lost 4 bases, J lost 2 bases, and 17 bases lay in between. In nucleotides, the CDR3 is TGCGCCAGCAGCCTAGCCGGGACAAGGGGGCAAGAGACCCAGTACTTC. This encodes CASSLAGTRGQETQYF.

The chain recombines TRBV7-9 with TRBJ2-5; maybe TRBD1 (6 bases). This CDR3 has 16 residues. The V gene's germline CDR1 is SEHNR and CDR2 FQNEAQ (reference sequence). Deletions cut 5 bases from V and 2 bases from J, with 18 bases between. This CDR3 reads CASSPADSYHQETQYF. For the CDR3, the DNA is TGTGCCAGCAGCCCGGCGGACAGCTATCATCAAGAGACCCAGTACTTC.

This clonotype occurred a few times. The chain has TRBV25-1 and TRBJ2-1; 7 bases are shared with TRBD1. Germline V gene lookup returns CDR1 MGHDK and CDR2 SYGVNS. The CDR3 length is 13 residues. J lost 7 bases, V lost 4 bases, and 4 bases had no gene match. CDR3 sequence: CASSGQGQNEQFF. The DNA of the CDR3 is TGTGCCAGCAGTGGACAGGGTCAAAATGAGCAGTTCTTC.

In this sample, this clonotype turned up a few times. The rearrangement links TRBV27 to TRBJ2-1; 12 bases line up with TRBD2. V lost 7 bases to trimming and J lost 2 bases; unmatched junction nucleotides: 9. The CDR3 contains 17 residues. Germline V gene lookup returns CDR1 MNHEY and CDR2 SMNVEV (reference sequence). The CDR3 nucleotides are TGTGCCAGCATCCTTCCCCCTAGCGGGGGGGCCTACAATGAGCAGTTCTTC. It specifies CASILPPSGGAYNEQFF.

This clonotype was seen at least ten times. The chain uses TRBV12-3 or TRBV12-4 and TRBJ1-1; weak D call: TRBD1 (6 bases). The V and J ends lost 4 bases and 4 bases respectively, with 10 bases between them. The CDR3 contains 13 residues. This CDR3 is CASSSTGTTEAFF. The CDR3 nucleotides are TGTGCCAGCAGTTCCACAGGGACCACTGAAGCTTTCTTT.

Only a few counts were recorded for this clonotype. The CDR3 loop reads CSAREATGAGEQYV. In DNA, the CDR3 is TGCAGTGCTAGAGAGGCGACAGGGGCCGGCGAGCAGTACGTC. The gene calls are TRBV20-1 and TRBJ2-7, with TRBD1 matching 8 bases. Germline V gene sequence: CDR1 DFQATT, CDR2 SNEGSKA (reference sequence). The CDR3 is 14 amino acids. V dropped 0 bases and J dropped 6; count of bases not matched to a gene: 7.

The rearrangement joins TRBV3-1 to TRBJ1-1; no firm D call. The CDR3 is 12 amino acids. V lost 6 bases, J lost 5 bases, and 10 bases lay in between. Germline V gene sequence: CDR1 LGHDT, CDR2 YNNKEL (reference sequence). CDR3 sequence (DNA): TGTGCCAGCAGATCGGGTCGGACTGAAGCTTTCTTT. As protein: CASRSGRTEAFF. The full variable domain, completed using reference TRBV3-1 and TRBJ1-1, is DTAVSQTPKYLVTQMGNDKSIKCEQNLGHDTMYWYKQDSKKFLKIMFSYNNKELIINETVPNRFSPKSPDKAHLNLHINSLELGDSAVYFCASRSGRTEAFFGQGTRLTVV.

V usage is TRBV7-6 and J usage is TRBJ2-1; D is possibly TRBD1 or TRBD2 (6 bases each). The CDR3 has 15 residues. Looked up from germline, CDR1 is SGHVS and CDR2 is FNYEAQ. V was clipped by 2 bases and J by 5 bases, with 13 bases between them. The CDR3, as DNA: TGTGCCAGCAGCTTAAGAGAGGGGGAGGACAATGAGCAGTTCTTC. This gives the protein CASSLREGEDNEQFF.

The CDR3 spells CSLDRGGETQYF. CDR3 nucleotides: TGCAGCCTCGACAGGGGGGGTGAGACCCAGTACTTC. This chain connects TRBV29-1 to TRBJ2-5, with TRBD1 matching over 9 bases. Germline V lookup: CDR1 SQVTM, CDR2 ANQGSEA. The CDR3 loop spans 12 amino acids. V dropped 8 bases and J dropped 5; count of bases not matched to a gene: 6. The full variable domain, in which reference TRBV29-1 and TRBJ2-5 provide the parts outside the CDR3, is SAVISQKPSRDICQRGTSLTIQCQVDSQVTMMFWYRQQPGQSLTLIATANQGSEATYESGFVIDKFPISRPNLTFSTLTVSNMSPEDSSIYLCSLDRGGETQYFGPGTRLLVL.

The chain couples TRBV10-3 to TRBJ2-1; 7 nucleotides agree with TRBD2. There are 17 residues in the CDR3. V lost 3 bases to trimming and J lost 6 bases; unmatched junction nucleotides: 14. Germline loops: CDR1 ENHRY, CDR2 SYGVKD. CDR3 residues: CAISDSERGVRGNEQFF. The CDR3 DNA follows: TGTGCCATCAGTGATTCGGAGCGGGGAGTGCGGGGCAATGAGCAGTTCTTC.

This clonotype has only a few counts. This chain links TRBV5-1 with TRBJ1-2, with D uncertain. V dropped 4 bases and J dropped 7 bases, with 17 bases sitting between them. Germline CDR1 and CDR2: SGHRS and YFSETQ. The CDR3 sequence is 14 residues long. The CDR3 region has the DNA TGCGCCAGCAGCAGGATGGCTAACAACCCTGGCTACACCTTC. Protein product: CASSRMANNPGYTF.

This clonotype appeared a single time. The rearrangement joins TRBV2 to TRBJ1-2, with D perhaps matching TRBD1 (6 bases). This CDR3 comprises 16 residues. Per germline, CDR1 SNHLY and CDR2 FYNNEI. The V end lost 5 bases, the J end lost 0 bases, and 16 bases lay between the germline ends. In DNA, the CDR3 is TGTGCCAGCAGTCAAGAAGGGGGTAGGACTAACTATGGCTACACCTTC. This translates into CASSQEGGRTNYGYTF.

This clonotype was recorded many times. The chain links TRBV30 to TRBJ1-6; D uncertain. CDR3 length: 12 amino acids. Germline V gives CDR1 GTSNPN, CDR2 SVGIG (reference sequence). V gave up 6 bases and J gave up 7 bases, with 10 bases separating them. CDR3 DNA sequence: TGTGCCTGCGGAGACGGAAATTCACCCCTCCACTTT. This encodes CACGDGNSPLHF.

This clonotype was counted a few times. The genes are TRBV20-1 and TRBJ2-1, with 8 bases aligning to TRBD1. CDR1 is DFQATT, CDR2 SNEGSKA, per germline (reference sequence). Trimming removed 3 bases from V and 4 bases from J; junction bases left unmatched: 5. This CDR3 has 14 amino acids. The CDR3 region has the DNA TGCAGTGCTAGCGGGACAGGCCCATACAATGAGCAGTTCTTC. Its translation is CSASGTGPYNEQFF.

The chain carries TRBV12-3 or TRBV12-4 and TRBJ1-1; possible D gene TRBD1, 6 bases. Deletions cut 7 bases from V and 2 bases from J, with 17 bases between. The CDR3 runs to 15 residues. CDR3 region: CASTPRGGLNTEAFF. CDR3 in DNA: TGTGCCAGCACCCCTCGCGGGGGGCTCAACACTGAAGCTTTCTTT.

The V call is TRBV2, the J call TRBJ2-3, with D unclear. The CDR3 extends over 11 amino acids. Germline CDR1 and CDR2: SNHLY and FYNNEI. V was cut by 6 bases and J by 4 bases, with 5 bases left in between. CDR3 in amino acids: CASRWADTQYF. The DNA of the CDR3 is TGTGCCAGCAGGTGGGCAGATACGCAGTATTTT.

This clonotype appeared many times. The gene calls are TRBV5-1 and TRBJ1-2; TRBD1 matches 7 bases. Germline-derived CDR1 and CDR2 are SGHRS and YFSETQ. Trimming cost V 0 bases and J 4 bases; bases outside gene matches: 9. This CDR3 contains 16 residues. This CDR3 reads CASSLAGQGESYGYTF. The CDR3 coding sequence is TGCGCCAGCAGCTTGGCCGGGCAGGGGGAGAGCTATGGCTACACCTTC.

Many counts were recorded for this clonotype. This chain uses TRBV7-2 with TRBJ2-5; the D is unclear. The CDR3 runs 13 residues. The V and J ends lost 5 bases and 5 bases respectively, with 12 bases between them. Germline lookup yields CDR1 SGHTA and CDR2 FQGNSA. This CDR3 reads CASSQGLGETQYF. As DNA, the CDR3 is TGTGCCAGCAGCCAAGGGTTAGGGGAGACCCAGTACTTC.

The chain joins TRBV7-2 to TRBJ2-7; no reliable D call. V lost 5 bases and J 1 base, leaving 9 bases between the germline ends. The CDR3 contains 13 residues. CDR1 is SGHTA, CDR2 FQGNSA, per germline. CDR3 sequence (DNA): TGTGCCAGCAGCCCTTCCAATTCCTACGAGCAGTACTTC. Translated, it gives CASSPSNSYEQYF.

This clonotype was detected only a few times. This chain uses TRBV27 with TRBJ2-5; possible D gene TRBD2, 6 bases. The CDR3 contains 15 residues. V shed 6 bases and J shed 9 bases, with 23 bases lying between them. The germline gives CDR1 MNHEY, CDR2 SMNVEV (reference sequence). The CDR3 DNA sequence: TGTGCCAGCAGGGGATTGTACGGGGGAGCGATGGCCCAGTACTTC. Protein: CASRGLYGGAMAQYF.

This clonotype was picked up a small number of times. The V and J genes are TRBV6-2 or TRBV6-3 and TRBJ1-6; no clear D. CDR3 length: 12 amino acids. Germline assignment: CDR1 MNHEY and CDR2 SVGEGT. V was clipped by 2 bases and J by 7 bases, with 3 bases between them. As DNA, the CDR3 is TGTGCCAGCAGTTACATCAATTCACCCCTCCACTTT. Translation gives CASSYINSPLHF.

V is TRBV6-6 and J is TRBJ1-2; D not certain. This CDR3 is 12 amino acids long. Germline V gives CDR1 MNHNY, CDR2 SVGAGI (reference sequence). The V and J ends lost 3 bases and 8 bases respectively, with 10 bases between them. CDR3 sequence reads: CASSYVGLGYTF. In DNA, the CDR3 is TGTGCCAGCAGTTATGTAGGACTGGGCTACACCTTC.

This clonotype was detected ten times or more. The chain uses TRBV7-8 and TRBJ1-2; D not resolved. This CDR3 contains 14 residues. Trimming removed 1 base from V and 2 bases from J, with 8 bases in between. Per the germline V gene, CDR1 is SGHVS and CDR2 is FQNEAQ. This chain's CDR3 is CASSLEGRNYGYTF. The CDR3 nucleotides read TGTGCCAGCAGCTTAGAGGGCAGGAACTATGGCTACACCTTC.

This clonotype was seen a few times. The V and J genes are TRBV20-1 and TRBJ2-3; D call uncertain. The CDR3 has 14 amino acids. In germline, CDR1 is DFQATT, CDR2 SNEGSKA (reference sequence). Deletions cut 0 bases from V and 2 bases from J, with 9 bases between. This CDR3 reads CSARDPGSTDTQYF. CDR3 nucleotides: TGCAGTGCTAGAGATCCCGGCTCCACAGATACGCAGTATTTT.

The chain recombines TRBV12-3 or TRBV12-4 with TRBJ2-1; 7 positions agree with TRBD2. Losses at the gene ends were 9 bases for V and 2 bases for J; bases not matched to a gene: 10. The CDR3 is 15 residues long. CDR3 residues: CARVGGEYPYNEQFF. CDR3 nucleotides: TGTGCCAGGGTGGGAGGGGAATATCCCTACAATGAGCAGTTCTTC.

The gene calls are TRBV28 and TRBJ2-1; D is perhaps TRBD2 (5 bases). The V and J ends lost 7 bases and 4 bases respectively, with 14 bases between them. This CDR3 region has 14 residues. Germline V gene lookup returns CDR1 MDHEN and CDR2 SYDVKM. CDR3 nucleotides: TGTGCCAGCACCCTTGACGGAGGATACAATGAGCAGTTCTTC. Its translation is CASTLDGGYNEQFF. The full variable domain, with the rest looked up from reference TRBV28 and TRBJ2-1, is DVKVTQSSRYLVKRTGEKVFLECVQDMDHENMFWYRQDPGLGLRLIYFSYDVKMKEKGDIPEGYSVSREKKERFSLILESASTNQTSMYLCASTLDGGYNEQFFGPGTRLTVL.

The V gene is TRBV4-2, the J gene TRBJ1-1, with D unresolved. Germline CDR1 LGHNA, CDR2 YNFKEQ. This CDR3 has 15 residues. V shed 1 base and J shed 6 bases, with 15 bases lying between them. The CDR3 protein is CASSQAPSLGPEAFF. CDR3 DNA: TGTGCCAGCAGCCAAGCTCCCAGTCTGGGCCCTGAAGCTTTCTTT.

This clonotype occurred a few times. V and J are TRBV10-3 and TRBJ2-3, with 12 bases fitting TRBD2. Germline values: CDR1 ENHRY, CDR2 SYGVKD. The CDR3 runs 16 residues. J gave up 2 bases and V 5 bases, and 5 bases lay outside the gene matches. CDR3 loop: CAISPTSGGYTDTQYF. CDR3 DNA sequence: TGTGCCATCAGTCCCACTAGCGGGGGGTACACAGATACGCAGTATTTT.

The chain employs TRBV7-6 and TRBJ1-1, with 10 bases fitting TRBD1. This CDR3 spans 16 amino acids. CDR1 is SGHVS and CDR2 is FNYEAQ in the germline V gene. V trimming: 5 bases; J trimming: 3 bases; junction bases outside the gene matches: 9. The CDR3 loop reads CASSVMTGGAYTEAFF. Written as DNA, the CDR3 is TGTGCCAGCAGCGTGATGACAGGGGGCGCATACACTGAAGCTTTCTTT.